This T cell receptor beta chain was recorded in a study of response to subunit inactivated influenza vaccine. Trimming took off 4 bases at V and 0 bases at J, with 13 bases between the two ends. CDR3 size: 15 residues. Germline V gives CDR1 SGHRS, CDR2 YFSETQ. The table lists this clonotype with a few counts. TCRdb processed the RT-PCR reads anew with MiXCR; each CDR3 protein has one entry. In the table there are approximately 530,000 distinct CDR3 sequences, 6% to 9% of which are singletons. The chain is built from TRBV5-1 and TRBJ1-1, with TRBD1 as a possible D gene (5 bases). This clonotype originated in a man aged 45-69 years who received an inactivated influenza vaccine. The sequences come from PBMCs from blood, collected around 2 years after vaccination. This chain's CDR3 is CASSITTGVNTEAFF. In nucleotides, the CDR3 is TGCGCCAGCAGCATCACTACAGGAGTGAACACTGAAGCTTTCTTT.